This passage covers 20 T cell receptor beta chains from one sample sequenced in a study of early T cells in non-severe SARS-CoV-2 infection. A single record per CDR3 protein comes from TCRdb applying MiXCR to the 5' RACE reads. The profile shows approximately 50,000 distinct CDR3 sequences, approximately 8% of them singletons. Source material: whole blood. The origin of the receptors is an adult who was a healthcare worker with PCR-confirmed SARS-CoV-2 infection or an uninfected control (not recorded which).

In this sample, this clonotype turned up a few times. The V and J genes are TRBV28 and TRBJ1-6, with D possibly matching TRBD1 (5 bases). Germline V gives CDR1 MDHEN, CDR2 SYDVKM. There are 16 residues in the CDR3. V was shortened by 5 bases and J by 0 bases, with 11 bases between the two germline ends. CDR3 loop: CASSPQGSSYNSPLHF. The CDR3 DNA reads TGTGCCAGCAGTCCCCAGGGCAGCTCCTATAATTCACCCCTCCACTTT.

This clonotype was seen ten or more times. The genes are TRBV21-1 and TRBJ1-3; the table's TRBD1 call for D was not verified on the DNA. TRBV21-1 is classified as a pseudogene. The CDR3 consists of 17 residues. CDR3 loop: CASSKMGTVSSGNTIYF. The CDR3 DNA follows: TGTGCCAGCAGCAAAATGGGGACCGTAAGCTCTGGAAACACCATATATTTT.

This clonotype was counted a few times. The chain carries TRBV19 and TRBJ2-2, with 8 bases identical to TRBD1. The CDR3 has 15 amino acids. V was pared by 1 base and J by 5 bases, with 3 bases of the junction left unmatched. The germline CDR1 and CDR2 sequences are LNHDA and SQIVND (reference sequence). CDR3 DNA: TGTGCCAGTAGTATAGCTACAGGGGGGACCGGGGAGCTGTTTTTT. Translated, it gives CASSIATGGTGELFF.

The J gene is TRBJ1-1, the V gene TRBV6-5; D not resolved. The CDR3 runs 13 residues. Trimming took off 1 base at V and 3 bases at J, with 6 bases between the two ends. CDR1 and CDR2 from the germline V gene are MNHEY and SVGAGI. CDR3 sequence: CASSYLADTEAFF. The CDR3 DNA sequence: TGTGCCAGCAGTTACTTGGCGGACACTGAAGCTTTCTTT.

There are many counts of this clonotype. The CDR3 sequence is CASSLARGQSNTGELFF. CDR3 nucleotide sequence: TGTGCCAGCAGCTTAGCGCGTGGGCAATCGAACACCGGGGAGCTGTTTTTT. The chain is built from TRBV7-8 and TRBJ2-2; D gene ambiguous. Germline CDR1 and CDR2: SGHVS and FQNEAQ. Trimming left V 0 bases short and J 0 bases short, with 11 bases between. The CDR3 contains 17 residues.

This sequence joins TRBV7-8 and TRBJ2-1; TRBD2 agrees at 9 bases. The CDR3 runs 17 residues. CDR1 SGHVS and CDR2 FQNEAQ come from the germline V gene. V was clipped by 1 base and J by 4 bases; unmatched bases: 8. The DNA of the CDR3 is TGTGCCAGCAGCTTAGGGTCGGGGCTAGCGGGATACAATGAGCAGTTCTTC. Residues: CASSLGSGLAGYNEQFF.

This clonotype was seen more than once but under ten times. The rearrangement joins TRBV5-6 to TRBJ2-7, with D tentatively TRBD1 (5 bases). This CDR3 contains 14 residues. Per the germline V gene, CDR1 is SGHDT and CDR2 is YYEEEE. Trimming took 3 bases from V and 3 from J, leaving 13 bases between them. This CDR3 is CASSWGYSYYEQYF. The CDR3 DNA reads as TGTGCCAGCAGCTGGGGCTATTCCTACTACGAGCAGTACTTC.

The sample holds a few counts of this clonotype. The chain is built from TRBV7-3 and TRBJ2-1; TRBD2 aligns across 8 bases. V shed 2 bases, J shed 10 bases, and the junction held 10 bases outside the gene matches. CDR1 and CDR2 (germline): SGHTA, FQGTGA. This CDR3 has 15 amino acids. The CDR3 spells CASSLDNREGREQFF. The CDR3 DNA follows: TGTGCCAGCAGCTTAGATAACCGGGAGGGGAGGGAGCAGTTCTTC.

This clonotype has a count of ten or more. The chain has TRBV25-1 and TRBJ1-2; D uncertain. The V end lost 1 base, the J end lost 0 bases, and 15 bases lay between the germline ends. In germline, CDR1 is MGHDK, CDR2 SYGVNS. The CDR3 extends over 17 amino acids. The CDR3 reads CASSEWAGEGANYGYTF. Written as DNA, the CDR3 is TGTGCCAGCAGTGAATGGGCCGGAGAAGGAGCTAACTATGGCTACACCTTC.

This clonotype was detected ten times or more. This sequence joins TRBV18 and TRBJ2-1, with 11 bases aligning to TRBD2. Germline CDR1 KGHSH, CDR2 LQKENI. CDR3 length equals 16 residues. J lost 9 bases, V lost 4 bases, and 11 bases had no gene match. CDR3 amino acids: CASSRSPLLAGGEQFF. Written as DNA, the CDR3 is TGTGCCAGCTCACGATCCCCCCTCCTAGCGGGGGGTGAGCAGTTCTTC.

J is TRBJ2-3 and V is TRBV15; D remains unclear. V lost 1 base and J lost 6, with 11 bases in between. This CDR3 has 14 residues. Germline assignment: CDR1 LNHNV and CDR2 YYDKDF (reference sequence). For the CDR3, the DNA is TGTGCCACCAGCAGAGGGTCGGACGCGGATACGCAGTATTTT. It specifies CATSRGSDADTQYF. The whole variable domain, remainder taken from reference TRBV15 and TRBJ2-3, is DAMVIQNPRYQVTQFGKPVTLSCSQTLNHNVMYWYQQKSSQAPKLLFHYYDKDFNNEADTPDNFQSRRPNTSFCFLDIRSPGLGDTAMYLCATSRGSDADTQYFGPGTRLTVL.

The chain uses TRBV20-1 and TRBJ2-7; weak D call: TRBD2 (5 bases). The CDR3 contains 14 residues. Germline values: CDR1 DFQATT, CDR2 SNEGSKA (reference sequence). Trimming took 0 bases from V and 3 from J, leaving 12 bases between them. The CDR3 region is CSARDVARDYEQYF. For the CDR3, the DNA is TGCAGTGCTAGAGATGTGGCTCGGGACTACGAGCAGTACTTC.

This clonotype was seen a few times. The CDR3: CAISDPRGHEQYF. CDR3 coding DNA: TGTGCCATCAGTGACCCCCGGGGGCACGAGCAGTACTTC. V usage is TRBV10-3 and J usage is TRBJ2-7; tentatively, D is TRBD1 or TRBD2 (6 bases each). The germline V gene encodes CDR1 ENHRY and CDR2 SYGVKD. The CDR3 contains 13 residues. The V end lost 3 bases, the J end lost 5 bases, and 11 bases lay between the germline ends.

This rearrangement joins TRBV29-1 to TRBJ1-4, with 7 bases identical to TRBD1. CDR1 and CDR2 (germline): SQVTM, ANQGSEA. This CDR3 spans 13 amino acids. V was clipped by 7 bases and J by 6 bases; unmatched bases: 8. CDR3 DNA sequence: TGCAGCGCCTGGGACAGAACCTATGAAAAACTGTTTTTT. It specifies CSAWDRTYEKLFF.

The chain links TRBV27 to TRBJ2-7; possibly TRBD1 for D (6 bases). The CDR3 covers 12 residues. V was trimmed by 6 bases and J by 7 bases, leaving 13 bases between them. The germline V gene has CDR1 MNHEY and CDR2 SMNVEV (reference sequence). The CDR3 bases are TGTGCCAGCAGGGGGGCCCTGGGGGAGCAGTACTTC. It yields the protein CASRGALGEQYF.

The rearrangement joins TRBV6-1 to TRBJ1-2; D remains unclear. Germline assignment: CDR1 MNHNS and CDR2 SASEGT. CDR3 length equals 14 residues. V was pared by 1 base and J by 4 bases, with 10 bases between. The CDR3 coding sequence is TGTGCCAGCAGTGAAGAGGGTACAGTCTATGGCTACACCTTC. Translation gives CASSEEGTVYGYTF.

The chain combines TRBV5-1 with TRBJ2-7, with TRBD2 matching over 7 bases. Trimming removed 4 bases from V and 3 bases from J; junction bases left unmatched: 4. Germline CDR1 is SGHRS and CDR2 is YFSETQ. The CDR3 has 13 amino acids. The CDR3 protein is CASSLGLNYEQYF. CDR3 DNA sequence: TGCGCCAGCAGCCTGGGACTAAACTACGAGCAGTACTTC.

The V and J genes are TRBV11-2 and TRBJ2-1; TRBD2 might be the D (6 bases). The germline CDR1 and CDR2 sequences are SGHAT and FQNNGV. V lost 5 bases and J 8 bases, leaving 13 bases between the germline ends. The CDR3 sequence is 13 residues long. The CDR3 DNA is TGTGCCAGCAGCATAACTAGCTCCTATGAGCAGTTCTTC. This translates into CASSITSSYEQFF.

In its sample, this clonotype was seen a few times. This chain connects TRBV5-1 to TRBJ2-1, with D hard to call. Trimming took off 5 bases at V and 10 bases at J, with 13 bases between the two ends. The germline V gene encodes CDR1 SGHRS and CDR2 YFSETQ. This CDR3 contains 12 residues. The CDR3 is CASRPLEGEQFF. The CDR3 DNA is TGCGCCAGCAGGCCACTGGAAGGGGAGCAGTTCTTC.

This clonotype was recorded at least ten times. The chain links TRBV5-1 to TRBJ2-1; tentative D call: TRBD2 (6 bases). This CDR3 is built from 15 residues. V gave up 0 bases and J gave up 10 bases, with 17 bases separating them. Germline-derived CDR1 and CDR2 are SGHRS and YFSETQ. The CDR3 reads CASSLGLLAREEQFF. The CDR3 DNA reads as TGCGCCAGCAGCTTGGGTTTACTAGCCAGGGAAGAGCAGTTCTTC.